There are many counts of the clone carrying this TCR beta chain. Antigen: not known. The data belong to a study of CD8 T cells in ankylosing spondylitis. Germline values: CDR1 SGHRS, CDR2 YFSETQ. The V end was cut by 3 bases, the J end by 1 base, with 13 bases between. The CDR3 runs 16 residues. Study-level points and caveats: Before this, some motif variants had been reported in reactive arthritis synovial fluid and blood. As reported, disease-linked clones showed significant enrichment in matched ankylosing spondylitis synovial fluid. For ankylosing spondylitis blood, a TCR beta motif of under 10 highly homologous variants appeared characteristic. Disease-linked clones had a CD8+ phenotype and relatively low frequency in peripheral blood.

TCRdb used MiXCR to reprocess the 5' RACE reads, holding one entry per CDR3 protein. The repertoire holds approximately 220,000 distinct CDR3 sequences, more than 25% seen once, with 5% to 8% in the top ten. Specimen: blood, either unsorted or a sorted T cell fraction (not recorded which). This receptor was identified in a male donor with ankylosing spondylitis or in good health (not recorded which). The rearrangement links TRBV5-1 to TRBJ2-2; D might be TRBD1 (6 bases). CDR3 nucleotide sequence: TGCGCCAGCAGCTGGGCTGAACAGGGGAACACCGGGGAGCTGTTTTTT. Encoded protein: CASSWAEQGNTGELFF.